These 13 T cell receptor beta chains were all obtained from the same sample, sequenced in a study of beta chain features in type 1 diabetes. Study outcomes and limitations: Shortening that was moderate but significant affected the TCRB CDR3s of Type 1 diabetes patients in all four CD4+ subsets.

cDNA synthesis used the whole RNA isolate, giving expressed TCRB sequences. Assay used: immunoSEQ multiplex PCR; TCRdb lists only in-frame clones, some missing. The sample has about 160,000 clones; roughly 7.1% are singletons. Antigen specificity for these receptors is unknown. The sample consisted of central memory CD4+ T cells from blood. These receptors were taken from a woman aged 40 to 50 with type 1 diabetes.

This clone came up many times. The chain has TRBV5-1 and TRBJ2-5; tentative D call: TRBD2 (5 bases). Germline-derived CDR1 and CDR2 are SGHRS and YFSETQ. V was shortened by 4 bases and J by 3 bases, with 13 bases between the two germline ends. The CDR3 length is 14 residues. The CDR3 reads CASSTDGMEETQYF. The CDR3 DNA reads TGCGCCAGCAGCACGGACGGGATGGAAGAGACCCAGTACTTC.

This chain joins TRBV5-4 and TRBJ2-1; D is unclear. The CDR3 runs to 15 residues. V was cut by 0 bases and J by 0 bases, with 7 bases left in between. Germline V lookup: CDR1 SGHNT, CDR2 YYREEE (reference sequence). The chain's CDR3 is CASSLALSSYNEQFF. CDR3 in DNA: TGTGCCAGCAGCTTGGCTCTGAGCTCCTACAATGAGCAGTTCTTC. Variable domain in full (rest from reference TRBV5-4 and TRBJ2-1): ETGVTQSPTHLIKTRGQQVTLRCSSQSGHNTVSWYQQALGQGPQFIFQYYREEENGRGNFPPRFSGLQFPNYSSELNVNALELDDSALYLCASSLALSSYNEQFFGPGTRLTVL.

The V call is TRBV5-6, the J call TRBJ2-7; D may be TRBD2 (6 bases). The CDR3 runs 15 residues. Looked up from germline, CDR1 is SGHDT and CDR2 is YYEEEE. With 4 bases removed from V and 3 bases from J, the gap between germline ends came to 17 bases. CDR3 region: CASSNKQVGGYEQYF. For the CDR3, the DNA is TGTGCCAGCAGCAACAAACAGGTGGGAGGCTACGAGCAGTACTTC.

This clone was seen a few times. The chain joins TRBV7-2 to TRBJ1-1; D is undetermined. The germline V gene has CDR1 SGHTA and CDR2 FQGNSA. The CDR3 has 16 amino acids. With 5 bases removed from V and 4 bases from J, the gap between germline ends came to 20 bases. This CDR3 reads CASSLLRVSLGTEAFF. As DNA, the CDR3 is TGTGCCAGCAGCCTACTCCGGGTGTCGTTAGGCACTGAAGCTTTCTTT.

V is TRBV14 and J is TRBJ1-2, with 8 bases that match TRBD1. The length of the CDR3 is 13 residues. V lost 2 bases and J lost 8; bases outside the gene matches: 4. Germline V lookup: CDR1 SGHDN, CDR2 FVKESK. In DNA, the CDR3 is TGTGCCAGCAGCCAAAGGACAGGGAGCGGCTACACCTTC. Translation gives CASSQRTGSGYTF.

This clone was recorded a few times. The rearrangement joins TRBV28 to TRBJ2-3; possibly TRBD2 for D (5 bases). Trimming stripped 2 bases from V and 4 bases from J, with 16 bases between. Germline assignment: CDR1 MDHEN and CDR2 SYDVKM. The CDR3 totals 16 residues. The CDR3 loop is CASSLSRGSGPDTQYF. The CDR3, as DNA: TGTGCCAGCAGTTTAAGTCGGGGTTCCGGACCAGATACGCAGTATTTT. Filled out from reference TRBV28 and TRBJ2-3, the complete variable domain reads DVKVTQSSRYLVKRTGEKVFLECVQDMDHENMFWYRQDPGLGLRLIYFSYDVKMKEKGDIPEGYSVSREKKERFSLILESASTNQTSMYLCASSLSRGSGPDTQYFGPGTRLTVL.

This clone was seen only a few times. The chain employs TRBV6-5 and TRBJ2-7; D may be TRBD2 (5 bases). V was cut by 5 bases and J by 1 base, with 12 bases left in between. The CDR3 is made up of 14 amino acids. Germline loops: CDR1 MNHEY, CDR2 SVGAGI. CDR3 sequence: CASSKDWESYEQYF. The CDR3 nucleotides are TGTGCCAGCAGTAAGGACTGGGAATCCTACGAGCAGTACTTC.

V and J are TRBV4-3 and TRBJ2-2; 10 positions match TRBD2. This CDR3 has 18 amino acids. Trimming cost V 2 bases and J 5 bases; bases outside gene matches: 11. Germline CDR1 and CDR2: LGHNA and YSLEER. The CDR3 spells CASSQLQGVAGGTGELFF. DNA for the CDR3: TGCGCCAGCAGCCAACTTCAGGGGGTAGCGGGAGGTACCGGGGAGCTGTTTTTT.

The CDR3 loop is CSVATGAGNEQFF. CDR3 bases: TGCAGCGTGGCGACGGGAGCGGGTAATGAGCAGTTCTTC. The chain recombines TRBV29-1 with TRBJ2-1; possible D gene TRBD2, 6 bases. The CDR3 sequence is 13 residues long. CDR1 and CDR2 from the germline V gene are SQVTM and ANQGSEA. The V end was cut by 6 bases, the J end by 7 bases, with 16 bases between.

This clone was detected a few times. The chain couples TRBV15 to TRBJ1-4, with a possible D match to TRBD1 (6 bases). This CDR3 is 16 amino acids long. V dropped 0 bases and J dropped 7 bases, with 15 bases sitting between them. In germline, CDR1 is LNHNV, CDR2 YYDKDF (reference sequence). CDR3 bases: TGTGCCACCAGCAGAGATGGGAGTCAGGGGACTGAAAAACTGTTTTTT. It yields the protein CATSRDGSQGTEKLFF. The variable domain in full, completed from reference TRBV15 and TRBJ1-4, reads DAMVIQNPRYQVTQFGKPVTLSCSQTLNHNVMYWYQQKSSQAPKLLFHYYDKDFNNEADTPDNFQSRRPNTSFCFLDIRSPGLGDTAMYLCATSRDGSQGTEKLFFGSGTQLSVL.

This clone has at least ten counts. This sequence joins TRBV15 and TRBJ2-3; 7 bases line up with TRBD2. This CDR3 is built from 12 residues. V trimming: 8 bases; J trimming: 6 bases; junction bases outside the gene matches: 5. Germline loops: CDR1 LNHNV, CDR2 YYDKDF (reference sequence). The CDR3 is CATGGGRDTQYF. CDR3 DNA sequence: TGTGCCACCGGGGGGGGACGCGATACGCAGTATTTT.

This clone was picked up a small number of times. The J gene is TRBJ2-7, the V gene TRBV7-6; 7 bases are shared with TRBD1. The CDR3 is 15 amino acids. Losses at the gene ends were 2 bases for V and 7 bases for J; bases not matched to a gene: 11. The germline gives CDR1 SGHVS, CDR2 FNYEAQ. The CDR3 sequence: CASSLSPGGVGEQYF. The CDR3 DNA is TGTGCCAGCAGCTTAAGTCCAGGGGGAGTGGGTGAGCAGTACTTC.

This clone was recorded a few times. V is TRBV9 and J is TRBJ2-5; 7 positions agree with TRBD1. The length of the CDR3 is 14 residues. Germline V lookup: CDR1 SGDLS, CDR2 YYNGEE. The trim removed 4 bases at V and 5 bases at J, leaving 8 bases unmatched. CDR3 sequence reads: CASSPGQAIETQYF. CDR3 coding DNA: TGTGCCAGCAGCCCAGGACAGGCGATCGAGACCCAGTACTTC.